This T cell receptor (beta chain) emerged from a study of Graves' ophthalmopathy and Graves' hyperthyroidism. In the study overall: Sampling took place at initial diagnosis, with peripheral blood obtained before any treatment.

Germline CDR1 reads SGDLS; CDR2 reads YYNGEE. CDR3 size: 15 residues. With V trimmed by 0 bases and J by 0 bases, 3 bases remained unmatched. Using RNA transcripts, the TCR beta CDR3 regions were amplified. RT-PCR in the first round used HTBI primers; a second-round multiplex PCR followed. TCRdb reprocessed the multiplex PCR reads with MiXCR, giving one entry per CDR3 protein. This table has 350,000 to 450,000 distinct CDR3 sequences, approximately 20% appearing once. This clonotype was found a few times. Other autoimmune diseases, uncontrolled infections, pregnancy or lactation excluded patients from enrollment. Thyroid ultrasound, orbital computed tomography, TRAb, serum thyroxine and clinical symptoms formed the basis of diagnosis. Fresh peripheral blood (less than 11 ml) yielded the PBMCs.

The receptor's source is a woman aged 18-30 years with Graves' ophthalmopathy. V is TRBV9 and J is TRBJ2-7; 7 bases agree with TRBD1. Sequenced: peripheral blood. The CDR3 here is CASSVETGTSYEQYF. In DNA, the CDR3 is TGTGCCAGCAGCGTAGAGACAGGGACCTCCTACGAGCAGTACTTC.